The rows below give T cell receptor beta chains drawn from one sample of a study of T cell repertoires in cytomegalovirus infection. TCRdb re-analysed the reads in MiXCR, keeping a single row per CDR3 protein. The sample carries roughly 310,000 distinct CDR3 sequences, 29% recorded once. For these receptors, no antigen is known. Material: cultured PBMCs, obtained from culture after CMV antigen stimulation. Receptors originate from a human donor in good health (CMV status not recorded). Some clones in this sample may be carry-over from other donors' samples. Both conserved end residues are trimmed from each CDR3. D genes are given only for firm matches. Only some rows state a clone size, as once, few, many or a class for expanded clones.

clone_size: NA; d_call: NA; v_call: TRBV7-8; j_call: TRBJ2-3; cdr3_aa: ASSPPGGRDTQY
clone_size: few; d_call: NA; v_call: TRBV19; j_call: TRBJ1-5; cdr3_aa: ASSIVSPVINQPQH
clone_size: many; d_call: NA; v_call: TRBV7-6; j_call: TRBJ1-1; cdr3_aa: ASSRDNTEAF
clone_size: NA; d_call: NA; v_call: TRBV20-1; j_call: TRBJ1-3; cdr3_aa: SARDSRGAISGNTIY
clone_size: NA; d_call: NA; v_call: TRBV4-2; j_call: TRBJ1-5; cdr3_aa: ASSQDSSRDQPQH
clone_size: few; d_call: NA; v_call: TRBV6-2/TRBV6-3; j_call: TRBJ2-3; cdr3_aa: ASSPIGGESTDTQY
clone_size: NA; d_call: NA; v_call: TRBV15; j_call: TRBJ1-4; cdr3_aa: ATSFRNRAGEKLF
clone_size: NA; d_call: TRBD2; v_call: TRBV11-2; j_call: TRBJ2-3; cdr3_aa: ASSFSLAGGDTQY
clone_size: NA; d_call: NA; v_call: TRBV12-3/TRBV12-4; j_call: TRBJ1-2; cdr3_aa: ASSLSAKGRLGDGYT
clone_size: NA; d_call: TRBD2; v_call: TRBV20-1; j_call: TRBJ2-1; cdr3_aa: SARNSGGASYNEQF
clone_size: few; d_call: TRBD1; v_call: TRBV11-2; j_call: TRBJ2-1; cdr3_aa: ASTIPGQVVNEQF
clone_size: few; d_call: NA; v_call: TRBV19; j_call: TRBJ1-4; cdr3_aa: ASSRVWVGRATNEKLF
clone_size: NA; d_call: NA; v_call: TRBV11-2; j_call: TRBJ2-7; cdr3_aa: ASSLDWDQGYEQY
clone_size: NA; d_call: NA; v_call: TRBV5-1; j_call: TRBJ2-7; cdr3_aa: ASSPGTTLIGEQY
clone_size: NA; d_call: NA; v_call: TRBV5-1; j_call: TRBJ2-2; cdr3_aa: ASSSEGIFTGELF
clone_size: few; d_call: TRBD2; v_call: TRBV24-1; j_call: TRBJ2-5; cdr3_aa: ATSDLRTSGQETQY
clone_size: NA; d_call: TRBD1; v_call: TRBV5-1; j_call: TRBJ1-5; cdr3_aa: ASSLAGPGTGNQPQH
clone_size: NA; d_call: TRBD1; v_call: TRBV19; j_call: TRBJ2-1; cdr3_aa: ASSLTGTGDNEQF
clone_size: NA; d_call: TRBD1; v_call: TRBV10-3; j_call: TRBJ1-2; cdr3_aa: AIRRGQGIYGYT
clone_size: few; d_call: NA; v_call: TRBV7-2; j_call: TRBJ2-3; cdr3_aa: ASRANTDTQY
clone_size: NA; d_call: TRBD1; v_call: TRBV6-6; j_call: TRBJ2-3; cdr3_aa: ASASSGGQGTQY
clone_size: many; d_call: NA; v_call: TRBV7-2; j_call: TRBJ1-2; cdr3_aa: ASSSTMNPNYGYT
clone_size: NA; d_call: NA; v_call: TRBV25-1; j_call: TRBJ2-1; cdr3_aa: AGSDESGNGDNEQF
clone_size: NA; d_call: NA; v_call: TRBV5-1; j_call: TRBJ1-5; cdr3_aa: ASSLAGVANQPQH
clone_size: NA; d_call: TRBD1; v_call: TRBV6-1; j_call: TRBJ2-7; cdr3_aa: ASSGDRGSYEQY
clone_size: NA; d_call: NA; v_call: TRBV28; j_call: TRBJ2-5; cdr3_aa: ASRLVGPPYQETQY
clone_size: many; d_call: TRBD1; v_call: TRBV7-2; j_call: TRBJ2-7; cdr3_aa: ASSLGPGGYEQY
clone_size: few; d_call: NA; v_call: TRBV5-1; j_call: TRBJ2-6; cdr3_aa: ASSLGTSSGANVLT
clone_size: NA; d_call: TRBD1; v_call: TRBV2; j_call: TRBJ1-1; cdr3_aa: ASNRDRISEAF